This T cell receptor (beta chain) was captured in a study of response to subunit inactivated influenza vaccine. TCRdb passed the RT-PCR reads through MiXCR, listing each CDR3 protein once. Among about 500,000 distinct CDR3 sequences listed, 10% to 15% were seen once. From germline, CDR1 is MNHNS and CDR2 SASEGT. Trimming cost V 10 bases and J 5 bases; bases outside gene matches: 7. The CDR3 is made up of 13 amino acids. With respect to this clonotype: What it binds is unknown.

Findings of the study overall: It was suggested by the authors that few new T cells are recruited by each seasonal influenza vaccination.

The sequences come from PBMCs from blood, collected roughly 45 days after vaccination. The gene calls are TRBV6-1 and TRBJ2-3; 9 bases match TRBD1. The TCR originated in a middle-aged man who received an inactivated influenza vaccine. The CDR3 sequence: CATSGQGGDTQYF. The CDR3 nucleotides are TGTGCCACCTCGGGACAGGGTGGAGATACGCAGTATTTT.